Shown below are 19 T cell receptor beta chains from a single sample sequenced in a study of Graves' ophthalmopathy and Graves' hyperthyroidism. RNA transcripts served as template for amplifying TCR beta CDR3 sequences. The library came from an HTBI-primed first-round RT-PCR and a second-round multiplex PCR. TCRdb reanalysed the multiplex PCR reads using MiXCR and keeps one entry per CDR3 protein. The sample holds 680,000 or so distinct CDR3 sequences, about a fifth seen once. Specimen: peripheral blood. Receptor source: a woman aged 18-29 years with stable Graves' hyperthyroidism. Some clones in this sample may be carry-over from other donors' samples.

This clonotype was counted many times. The CDR3 coding sequence is TGTGCCAGCAAACTTCGAGACAGGGGAATCTTCTCTGGGGCCAACGTCCTGACTTTC. As protein: CASKLRDRGIFSGANVLTF. The chain couples TRBV6-6 to TRBJ2-6, with 8 nucleotides matching TRBD1. Losses at the gene ends were 7 bases for V and 0 bases for J; bases not matched to a gene: 14. CDR1 is MNHNY and CDR2 is SVGAGI in the germline V gene (reference sequence). The CDR3 spans 19 residues.

The CDR3 reads CASSLSVGNYGYTF. CDR3 sequence (DNA): TGTGCCAGCAGTTTATCGGTCGGGAACTATGGCTACACCTTC. The J gene is TRBJ1-2, the V gene TRBV12-3 or TRBV12-4; D unclear. This CDR3 comprises 14 residues. The V and J ends lost 2 bases and 2 bases respectively, with 9 bases between them.

At least ten counts were recorded for this clonotype. The chain recombines TRBV11-2 with TRBJ1-1; D unresolved. The germline CDR1 and CDR2 sequences are SGHAT and FQNNGV. CDR3 length: 15 amino acids. The V end lost 1 base, the J end lost 1 base, and 10 bases lay between the germline ends. CDR3 nucleotides: TGTGCCAGCAGCTTAGGCCACCGGTCGAACACTGAAGCTTTCTTT. This gives the protein CASSLGHRSNTEAFF.

This clonotype was detected many times. V and J are TRBV6-5 and TRBJ1-5; D uncertain. The CDR3 is made up of 13 amino acids. The V end was cut by 6 bases, the J end by 0 bases, with 6 bases between. Looked up from germline, CDR1 is MNHEY and CDR2 is SVGAGI. CDR3 DNA: TGTGCCAGCAGGGCCGATAGCAATCAGCCCCAGCATTTT. It yields the protein CASRADSNQPQHF.

The chain uses TRBV5-1 and TRBJ1-1, with D unclear. Deletions cut 7 bases from V and 0 bases from J, with 22 bases between. The CDR3 is made up of 17 amino acids. In germline, CDR1 is SGHRS, CDR2 YFSETQ. The CDR3 loop is CASSPRQNPPLNTEAFF. CDR3 DNA: TGCGCCAGCTCCCCAAGACAAAACCCCCCTCTGAACACTGAAGCTTTCTTT.

The gene calls are TRBV18 and TRBJ1-2; D is unclear. V was trimmed by 2 bases and J by 2 bases, leaving 12 bases between them. The CDR3 extends over 15 amino acids. Germline CDR1 and CDR2: KGHSH and LQKENI. The CDR3 sequence: CASSPGPESNYGYTF. The CDR3 DNA reads TGTGCCAGCTCACCAGGGCCCGAGTCCAACTATGGCTACACCTTC.

This clonotype was recorded at least ten times. The chain links TRBV12-3 or TRBV12-4 to TRBJ2-5, with TRBD1 as a possible D gene (5 bases). V shed 3 bases and J shed 2 bases, with 7 bases lying between them. CDR3 length: 13 residues. The CDR3 reads CASSLTDQETQYF. The CDR3 bases are TGTGCCAGCAGTTTGACAGATCAAGAGACCCAGTACTTC.

This clonotype was counted ten times or more. This sequence joins TRBV3-1 and TRBJ1-5; 9 bases match TRBD1. V gave up 3 bases and J gave up 4 bases; unmatched junction bases: 7. Germline CDR1 LGHDT, CDR2 YNNKEL (reference sequence). This CDR3 is built from 16 residues. Here the CDR3 reads CASSHGTGLSNQPQHF. The CDR3 nucleotides are TGTGCCAGCAGCCATGGGACAGGGCTATCTAATCAGCCCCAGCATTTT.

This clonotype showed up many times. The CDR3 spells CSVAGTGGANYGYTF. The CDR3 bases are TGCAGCGTAGCCGGGACAGGGGGGGCCAACTATGGCTACACCTTC. V is TRBV29-1 and J is TRBJ1-2, with 11 bases fitting TRBD1. Per the germline V gene, CDR1 is SQVTM and CDR2 is ANQGSEA. With 6 bases clipped from V and 2 bases from J, the junction kept 8 bases outside the gene matches. The CDR3 runs to 15 residues.

Turning to this clonotype: One end of the junction fails to match germline, which may point to a read error. V usage is TRBV12-3 or TRBV12-4 and J usage is TRBJ2-2; a possible D gene is TRBD2 (5 bases). The CDR3 is made up of 13 amino acids. The CDR3 DNA is TGTGCCAGCAAGTCAAAGAACACCGGGGAGCCGTTTTTT. It codes for CASKSKNTGEPFF.

The rearrangement links TRBV6-1 to TRBJ1-2; a possible D gene is TRBD1 (6 bases). Trimming pared 6 bases from V and 2 bases from J, leaving 13 bases between. Germline V gene sequence: CDR1 MNHNS, CDR2 SASEGT. CDR3 size: 14 residues. The CDR3 DNA sequence: TGTGCCAGCAGGTTCGGGACATTCAACTATGGCTACACCTTC. This sequence encodes CASRFGTFNYGYTF.

This clonotype was detected ten times or more. The J gene is TRBJ1-2, the V gene TRBV19, with 8 bases lining up with TRBD1. After removal of 3 bases from V and 7 bases from J, the junction contained 10 bases not matched to a gene. The CDR3 totals 15 residues. Germline CDR1 and CDR2: LNHDA and SQIVND (reference sequence). CDR3 region: CASSIQLGQGFGYTF. The CDR3 DNA follows: TGTGCCAGTAGTATTCAGCTTGGACAGGGATTTGGCTACACCTTC.

This clonotype appeared many times. The chain employs TRBV15 and TRBJ2-5; no reliable D call. Between the trimmed V and J ends, which lost 0 bases and 5 bases, there was a span of 7 bases. CDR3 length: 13 residues. CDR1 is LNHNV, CDR2 YYDKDF, per germline (reference sequence). DNA of the CDR3: TGTGCCACCAGCAGAGATCGGTGGGAGACCCAGTACTTC. It specifies CATSRDRWETQYF.

There are many counts of this clonotype. The chain uses TRBV15 and TRBJ1-2; D is possibly TRBD1 (6 bases). The CDR3 covers 17 residues. Trimming took off 4 bases at V and 4 bases at J, with 22 bases between the two ends. Looked up from germline, CDR1 is LNHNV and CDR2 is YYDKDF (reference sequence). The CDR3 spells CATSTPGQGPPSYGYTF. The CDR3 nucleotides read TGTGCCACCAGCACTCCCGGGCAGGGGCCCCCTTCCTATGGCTACACCTTC.

In its sample, this clonotype was seen many times. In DNA, the CDR3 is TGCGCCAGCAGCCAGCCCTTATTTTACAGGGGCTATGGCTACACCTTC. Protein sequence: CASSQPLFYRGYGYTF. The chain joins TRBV4-1 to TRBJ1-2; 7 bases are a match to TRBD1. Trimming removed 3 bases from V and 4 bases from J; junction bases left unmatched: 11. CDR1 and CDR2 from the germline V gene are MGHRA and YSYEKL. The CDR3 sequence is 16 residues long.

Remarks on this clonotype: Here the CDR3 omits its conserved ending phenylalanine or tryptophan, so a read error is the likely source. The gene calls are TRBV20-1 and TRBJ1-1; D gene unclear. CDR3 size: 13 residues. Germline CDR1 is DFQATT and CDR2 is SNEGSKA (reference sequence). With 6 bases removed from V and 1 base from J, the gap between germline ends came to 12 bases. The CDR3 is CSAPIRQNTEAFY. The CDR3 region has the DNA TGCAGTGCGCCAATCCGACAGAACACTGAAGCTTTCTAT.

At least ten counts were recorded for this clonotype. The V call is TRBV20-1, the J call TRBJ2-2; 8 bases align to TRBD2. Per the germline V gene, CDR1 is DFQATT and CDR2 is SNEGSKA (reference sequence). After removal of 7 bases from V and 6 bases from J, the junction contained 4 bases not matched to a gene. The length of the CDR3 is 12 residues. The CDR3, as DNA: TGCAGTGGGACTAGCTTTTCCGGGGAGCTGTTTTTT. It translates to CSGTSFSGELFF.

The chain carries TRBV10-3 and TRBJ2-5; D not certain. Germline V gene sequence: CDR1 ENHRY, CDR2 SYGVKD. V dropped 0 bases and J dropped 2 bases, with 10 bases sitting between them. CDR3 size: 15 residues. The CDR3: CAISESGSTQETQYF. Here the CDR3 DNA reads TGTGCCATCAGTGAGTCTGGCAGTACTCAAGAGACCCAGTACTTC.

Many counts were recorded for this clonotype. The CDR3 here is CASSILENTEAFF. CDR3 bases: TGTGCCAGTAGTATATTGGAAAACACTGAAGCTTTCTTT. The chain carries TRBV19 and TRBJ1-1; no clear D. There are 13 residues in the CDR3. V lost 2 bases and J lost 2, with 6 bases in between. Germline V CDR1 and CDR2: LNHDA, SQIVND (reference sequence).